These 23 T cell receptor beta chains came from one sample sequenced in a study of blood T cell repertoires in COVID-19. Here immunoSEQ multiplex PCR was the method, and the copy in TCRdb shows in-frame clones only, minus some. The sample carries almost 300,000 clones, around 90% recorded once. The sequencing input was peripheral blood. Every receptor here comes from a man in his 70s with acute or convalescent COVID-19.

V is TRBV6-5 and J is TRBJ2-7, with TRBD2 matching 14 bases. J gave up 3 bases and V 6 bases, and 1 base lay outside the gene matches. The CDR3 covers 14 residues. CDR1 and CDR2 (germline): MNHEY, SVGAGI. In DNA form, the CDR3 reads TGTGCCAGCAGCGGGACTAGCGGGAGCTACGAGCAGTACTTC. Translating it yields CASSGTSGSYEQYF.

The CDR3 nucleotides read TGTGCCAGTAGTATCTTAGGGGGTAGCTCCTACGAGCAGTACTTC. Amino acid sequence: CASSILGGSSYEQYF. The chain couples TRBV19 to TRBJ2-7; possibly TRBD1 for D (6 bases). V lost 3 bases to trimming and J lost 0 bases, with 12 bases between them. There are 15 residues in the CDR3. Germline CDR1 reads LNHDA; CDR2 reads SQIVND (reference sequence).

This rearrangement joins TRBV28 to TRBJ2-5; perhaps TRBD1 as D (6 bases). CDR1 and CDR2 (germline): MDHEN, SYDVKM. V was pared by 3 bases and J by 4 bases, with 12 bases between. The CDR3 loop spans 14 amino acids. The CDR3 DNA is TGTGCCAGCAGTTTCACAGGGCCGGGAGAGACCCAGTACTTC. It translates to CASSFTGPGETQYF. Variable domain in full (rest from reference TRBV28 and TRBJ2-5): DVKVTQSSRYLVKRTGEKVFLECVQDMDHENMFWYRQDPGLGLRLIYFSYDVKMKEKGDIPEGYSVSREKKERFSLILESASTNQTSMYLCASSFTGPGETQYFGPGTRLLVL.

The chain is built from TRBV24-1 and TRBJ2-2; 7 nucleotides line up with TRBD2. V lost 3 bases to trimming and J lost 7 bases; unmatched junction nucleotides: 10. There are 16 residues in the CDR3. The germline CDR1 and CDR2 sequences are KGHDR and SFDVKD. CDR3 loop: CATSDNETSHIGELFF. For the CDR3, the DNA is TGTGCCACCAGTGATAATGAGACTAGCCACATCGGGGAGCTGTTTTTT.

The V gene is TRBV28, the J gene TRBJ1-5; maybe TRBD1 (6 bases). This CDR3 comprises 15 residues. Germline lookup yields CDR1 MDHEN and CDR2 SYDVKM. The ends were cut back, 7 bases at V and 1 base at J, with 14 bases in the middle. CDR3 loop: CASTDVQGSNQPQHF. DNA for the CDR3: TGTGCCAGCACCGACGTACAGGGCAGCAATCAGCCCCAGCATTTT.

This sequence joins TRBV5-1 and TRBJ2-2, with 10 bases aligning to TRBD2. With 4 bases clipped from V and 3 bases from J, the junction kept 6 bases outside the gene matches. CDR3 length equals 16 residues. Germline CDR1 SGHRS, CDR2 YFSETQ. As DNA, the CDR3 is TGCGCCAGCAGCCCCCTAGCGGGAGATGACACCGGGGAGCTGTTTTTT. Protein: CASSPLAGDDTGELFF.

The chain recombines TRBV9 with TRBJ2-7; D is unclear. Germline V lookup: CDR1 SGDLS, CDR2 YYNGEE. The germline V and J ends were trimmed by 4 bases and 1 base, with 9 bases remaining between them. The CDR3 spans 13 residues. The DNA for the CDR3 is TGTGCCAGCAGCCCCCCCGCGTCCTACGAGCAGTACTTC. Amino acid sequence: CASSPPASYEQYF. The entire variable domain, with the rest obtained from reference TRBV9 and TRBJ2-7, is as follows: DSGVTQTPKHLITATGQRVTLRCSPRSGDLSVYWYQQSLDQGLQFLIQYYNGEERAKGNILERFSAQQFPDLHSELNLSSLELGDSALYFCASSPPASYEQYFGPGTRLTVT.

The rearrangement links TRBV3-1 (or the pseudogene TRBV3-2) to TRBJ2-7; D may be TRBD1 (5 bases). Per the germline V gene, CDR1 is LGHDT and CDR2 is YNNKEL (reference sequence). The length of the CDR3 is 13 residues. V was cut by 1 base and J by 4 bases, with 8 bases left in between. The CDR3 is CASSQGAGYEQYF. CDR3 in DNA: TGTGCCAGCAGCCAAGGGGCAGGGTACGAGCAGTACTTC.

The genes are TRBV19 and TRBJ1-2; D not certain. Germline CDR1 reads LNHDA; CDR2 reads SQIVND (reference sequence). The CDR3 has 17 amino acids. The V and J ends lost 7 bases and 4 bases respectively, with 25 bases between them. CDR3 protein: CASKRGFDTATFYGYTF. DNA for the CDR3: TGTGCCAGTAAAAGAGGGTTTGACACCGCCACCTTCTATGGCTACACCTTC.

For this clone: One end of the junction fails to match germline, which may point to a read error. The chain carries TRBV10-1 and TRBJ1-5; TRBD1 matches 12 bases. Germline V CDR1 and CDR2: WNHNN, SYGVQD (reference sequence). This CDR3 is built from 15 residues. CDR3 region: CASSAGTGGKQPQHF. In DNA, the CDR3 is TGCGCCAGCAGTGCCGGGACAGGGGGCAAACAGCCCCAGCATTTT.

In DNA, the CDR3 is TGTGCCAGCGCCGGGACAGGGTCGATTTCCCAAGAGACCCAGTACTTC. Encoded protein: CASAGTGSISQETQYF. The V call is TRBV27, the J call TRBJ2-5, with 9 positions matching TRBD1. J gave up 1 base and V 8 bases, and 11 bases lay outside the gene matches. This CDR3 contains 16 residues. CDR1 is MNHEY and CDR2 is SMNVEV in the germline V gene (reference sequence).

V gene TRBV6-6 combines with J gene TRBJ1-3, with a tentative D call TRBD1 (5 bases). CDR1 and CDR2 from the germline V gene are MNHNY and SVGAGI (reference sequence). The germline V and J ends were trimmed by 2 bases and 1 base, with 12 bases remaining between them. The CDR3 extends over 16 amino acids. The CDR3 reads CASSYLTRVSGNTIYF. As DNA, the CDR3 is TGTGCCAGCAGTTACCTAACCAGGGTATCTGGAAACACCATATATTTT.

DNA for the CDR3: TGTGCCAGCAGTTTAATCCCGGCAGGCTCATCTTTAAACATTCAGTACTTC. Its translation is CASSLIPAGSSLNIQYF. The chain recombines TRBV28 with TRBJ2-4, with unresolved D. CDR3 length: 17 amino acids. The germline CDR1 and CDR2 sequences are MDHEN and SYDVKM. V shed 2 bases and J shed 6 bases, with 20 bases lying between them.

V usage is TRBV18 and J usage is TRBJ2-3; D may be TRBD2 (6 bases). CDR1 is KGHSH and CDR2 is LQKENI in the germline V gene. V was shortened by 5 bases and J by 6 bases, with 18 bases between the two germline ends. The CDR3 contains 15 residues. CDR3 region: CASSSGTPSGDTQYF. CDR3 coding DNA: TGTGCCAGCTCATCAGGGACTCCTTCCGGGGATACGCAGTATTTT.

For this clone: The germline gene is not matched at one end of the junction; a read error may be the cause. The rearrangement links TRBV5-6 to TRBJ2-5; possibly TRBD2 for D (6 bases). The CDR3 extends over 11 amino acids. Germline values: CDR1 SGHDT, CDR2 YYEEEE. The DNA of the CDR3 is TGTGCCAGCAGCCTGACGGGAGCCCCAAACTTC. Residues: CASSLTGAPNF.

The gene calls are TRBV6-5 and TRBJ1-2; TRBD1 agrees at 7 bases. This CDR3 comprises 15 residues. Germline lookup yields CDR1 MNHEY and CDR2 SVGAGI. V trimming: 5 bases; J trimming: 2 bases; junction bases outside the gene matches: 8. The CDR3 region has the DNA TGTGCCAGCAGTCTGCGTGGGGACAGAAACTATGGCTACACCTTC. Translating it yields CASSLRGDRNYGYTF.

This chain connects TRBV6-5 to TRBJ2-3; D perhaps matches TRBD2 (6 bases). Trimming shortened V by 6 bases and J by 5 bases, and 9 bases separated the two germline ends. CDR3 size: 12 residues. Germline V gene sequence: CDR1 MNHEY, CDR2 SVGAGI. The CDR3 protein is CASSQGGDTQYF. CDR3 coding DNA: TGTGCCAGCAGCCAGGGAGGAGATACGCAGTATTTT.

The rearrangement uses TRBV20-1 and TRBJ1-5; 8 bases map to TRBD1. The CDR3 contains 12 residues. Germline V lookup: CDR1 DFQATT, CDR2 SNEGSKA (reference sequence). The V segment lost 3 bases and the J segment 7 bases; nucleotides outside the gene matches: 2. CDR3 in amino acids: CSASSGGQPQHF. The CDR3 DNA reads as TGCAGTGCTAGTTCAGGGGGCCAGCCCCAGCATTTT.

The chain uses TRBV6-5 and TRBJ2-5; no definite D call. Trimming removed 2 bases from V and 5 bases from J, with 9 bases in between. CDR1 and CDR2 (germline): MNHEY, SVGAGI. This CDR3 is built from 13 residues. The CDR3 loop reads CASSYLLTETQYF. The CDR3 nucleotides are TGTGCCAGCAGTTACCTCCTAACGGAGACCCAGTACTTC.

The chain links TRBV6-5 to TRBJ1-6; 7 bases are a match to TRBD1. V was pared by 2 bases and J by 5 bases, with 0 bases of the junction left unmatched. From germline, CDR1 is MNHEY and CDR2 SVGAGI. This CDR3 is built from 14 residues. As DNA, the CDR3 is TGTGCCAGCAGTTACGACAGGGATAATTCACCCCTCCACTTT. This translates into CASSYDRDNSPLHF.

The chain has TRBV5-5 and TRBJ1-5; 8 nucleotides agree with TRBD1. The CDR3 loop spans 13 amino acids. After removal of 0 bases from V and 10 bases from J, the junction contained 3 bases not matched to a gene. Germline assignment: CDR1 SGHKS and CDR2 YYEKEE (reference sequence). The CDR3 sequence is CASSLEAGGPQHF. DNA for the CDR3: TGTGCCAGCAGCTTGGAAGCAGGGGGCCCCCAGCATTTT. Using reference TRBV5-5 and TRBJ1-5 for the parts outside the CDR3, the full variable domain is DAGVTQSPTHLIKTRGQQVTLRCSPISGHKSVSWYQQVLGQGPQFIFQYYEKEERGRGNFPDRFSARQFPNYSSELNVNALLLGDSALYLCASSLEAGGPQHFGDGTRLSIL.

The chain is built from TRBV15 and TRBJ2-1; a weak D match, TRBD1 (5 bases). The CDR3 is made up of 17 amino acids. Per germline, CDR1 LNHNV and CDR2 YYDKDF (reference sequence). Trimming shortened V by 4 bases and J by 2 bases, and 18 bases separated the two germline ends. CDR3 protein: CATSTTRGRVTYNEQFF. In DNA form, the CDR3 reads TGTGCCACCAGCACCACAAGGGGCAGGGTAACCTACAATGAGCAGTTCTTC.

In nucleotides, the CDR3 is TGTGCCAGCAGCAAAAGCGGCCTTTCCTCTGGAAACACCATATATTTT. Its translation is CASSKSGLSSGNTIYF. The chain is built from TRBV21-1 and TRBJ1-3. TRBV21-1 is flagged as a pseudogene. The CDR3 covers 16 residues.